A single sample is the source of the 20 T cell receptor beta chains below, sequenced in a study of cytomegalovirus exposure and HLA in healthy donors. The primer mix had 60 Vbeta and 13 Jbeta primers. The assay was immunoSEQ multiplex PCR, and TCRdb's table has in-frame clones only and misses some. The sample holds 120,000 or so clones, 75% to 80% seen once. The sample consisted of PBMCs. The receptors shown here come from a woman in her thirties or forties in good health and CMV-seronegative.

The CDR3 reads CASSLGWGSGGYTF. Here the CDR3 DNA reads TGTGCCAGCAGTTTGGGTTGGGGTAGCGGTGGCTACACCTTC. V is TRBV27 and J is TRBJ1-2; D uncertain. Germline assignment: CDR1 MNHEY and CDR2 SMNVEV (reference sequence). Trimming left V 3 bases short and J 7 bases short, with 15 bases between. The CDR3 extends over 14 amino acids.

As to this clone: The conserved phenylalanine or tryptophan normally closing the CDR3 is absent here, so this likely arose from a read error. The rearrangement joins TRBV7-9 to TRBJ2-7, with a weak D call TRBD2 (8 bases). The CDR3 contains 13 residues. Trimming shortened V by 10 bases and J by 6 bases, and 19 bases separated the two germline ends. Germline lookup yields CDR1 SEHNR and CDR2 FQNEAQ (reference sequence). This CDR3 reads CATREGAGGEQYL. The CDR3 DNA is TGTGCCACCCGGGAGGGGGCGGGAGGCGAGCAGTACCTC.

This clone was seen more than once but under ten times. V gene TRBV4-1 combines with J gene TRBJ1-2; TRBD1 might be the D (5 bases). Germline values: CDR1 MGHRA, CDR2 YSYEKL. The V gene lost 0 bases and the J gene lost 6 bases, with 17 bases spanning the gap. The CDR3 extends over 16 amino acids. The CDR3, as DNA: TGCGCCAGCAGCCAAGATGCCAGGGCCGGTCTCGATGGCTACACCTTC. Translating gives CASSQDARAGLDGYTF.

This rearrangement joins TRBV27 to TRBJ1-2; the match to TRBD1 covers 8 bases. The CDR3 contains 14 residues. With V trimmed by 2 bases and J by 7 bases, 6 bases remained unmatched. Germline V gene data show CDR1 as MNHEY and CDR2 as SMNVEV (reference sequence). In nucleotides, the CDR3 is TGTGCCAGCAGTTTAAGGGAGGACAGGGCTGGCTACACCTTC. Amino acids: CASSLREDRAGYTF.

The rearrangement uses TRBV5-1 and TRBJ1-1; D not resolved. The germline V and J ends were trimmed by 5 bases and 3 bases, with 11 bases remaining between them. This CDR3 contains 13 residues. The germline CDR1 and CDR2 sequences are SGHRS and YFSETQ. CDR3 sequence: CASRATSDTEAFF. The CDR3 DNA reads as TGCGCCAGCAGGGCGACCAGCGACACTGAAGCTTTCTTT.

The V call is TRBV11-2, the J call TRBJ2-3; possibly TRBD2 for D (6 bases). V gave up 6 bases and J gave up 1 base, with 14 bases separating them. In germline, CDR1 is SGHAT, CDR2 FQNNGV. CDR3 length: 15 amino acids. For the CDR3, the DNA is TGTGCCAGCAGACGACTAGGAAGGGGCACAGATACGCAGTATTTT. Its translation: CASRRLGRGTDTQYF.

The rearrangement joins TRBV18 to TRBJ2-3; 9 bases align to TRBD2. The CDR3 runs to 16 residues. Germline V lookup: CDR1 KGHSH, CDR2 LQKENI. V trimming: 1 base; J trimming: 5 bases; junction bases outside the gene matches: 7. The CDR3 protein is CASSPQLAGQQDTQYF. The CDR3, as DNA: TGTGCCAGCTCACCACAACTAGCGGGCCAACAAGATACGCAGTATTTT.

CDR3 sequence: CASSVGSNYGYTF. Here the CDR3 DNA reads TGTGCCAGCAGCGTAGGGAGTAACTATGGCTACACCTTC. The chain is built from TRBV9 and TRBJ1-2; D remains ambiguous. This CDR3 is built from 13 residues. In germline, CDR1 is SGDLS, CDR2 YYNGEE. Trimming pared 0 bases from V and 1 base from J, leaving 4 bases between.

The gene calls are TRBV15 and TRBJ2-5; D is possibly TRBD1 (7 bases). CDR1 LNHNV and CDR2 YYDKDF come from the germline V gene (reference sequence). Trimming took 0 bases from V and 5 from J, leaving 10 bases between them. There are 14 residues in the CDR3. The CDR3 here is CATSRDAGGETQYF. The DNA for the CDR3 is TGTGCCACCAGCAGAGATGCAGGGGGGGAGACCCAGTACTTC.

This rearrangement joins TRBV27 to TRBJ2-7, with D maybe TRBD2 (5 bases). Trimming took 0 bases from V and 4 from J, leaving 16 bases between them. CDR3 size: 16 residues. The germline CDR1 and CDR2 sequences are MNHEY and SMNVEV (reference sequence). The DNA of the CDR3 is TGTGCCAGCAGTTTATCCAGCCTCTTCCGAGGGTACGAGCAGTACTTC. It codes for CASSLSSLFRGYEQYF.

This sequence joins TRBV7-9 and TRBJ2-1, with 7 bases fitting TRBD1. The germline CDR1 and CDR2 sequences are SEHNR and FQNEAQ (reference sequence). The CDR3 is 15 residues long. Trimming at V came to 5 bases and at J to 2 bases, leaving 6 bases not matched to a gene. CDR3 amino acids: CASSDAGGPYNEQFF. The CDR3 nucleotides read TGTGCCAGCAGCGACGCAGGGGGACCCTACAATGAGCAGTTCTTC.

V and J are TRBV9 and TRBJ2-1, with D possibly TRBD2 on 5 matching bases. V lost 2 bases to trimming and J lost 7 bases, with 10 bases between them. The CDR3 loop spans 13 amino acids. From germline, CDR1 is SGDLS and CDR2 YYNGEE. The CDR3 loop is CASSVGDENEQFF. The CDR3 DNA reads as TGTGCCAGCAGCGTCGGGGATGAGAATGAGCAGTTCTTC.

As regards this clone: The germline gene is not matched at one end of the junction; a read error may be the cause. The CDR3: CAHTNRDPSIPF. The DNA of the CDR3 is TGTGCCCACACGAACAGGGATCCTAGCATCCCCTTC. This chain joins TRBV2 and TRBJ1-2, with D perhaps TRBD1 (6 bases). The CDR3 runs to 12 residues. Looked up from germline, CDR1 is SNHLY and CDR2 is FYNNEI.

This clone was recorded once. The gene calls are TRBV5-6 and TRBJ2-1, with a weak D call TRBD1 (6 bases). The CDR3 consists of 17 residues. Germline V CDR1 and CDR2: SGHDT, YYEEEE. Trimming stripped 4 bases from V and 10 bases from J, with 27 bases between. CDR3 coding DNA: TGTGCCAGCAGCCTCCCCCCGGGACACAGAGAATCAAGCGAGCAGTTCTTC. It encodes CASSLPPGHRESSEQFF.

On this clone: The germline gene is not matched at one end of the junction; a read error may be the cause. This chain connects TRBV19 to TRBJ2-6, with D perhaps matching TRBD1 (6 bases). Germline assignment: CDR1 LNHDA and CDR2 SQIVND (reference sequence). The CDR3 runs to 16 residues. CDR3 coding DNA: TGTGCCAGTACCACCGGACAGCTCTCTGGGGCCAACGGCCTGACTTTC. It yields the protein CASTTGQLSGANGLTF.

V is TRBV27 and J is TRBJ2-1; the match to TRBD2 covers 13 bases. Germline V gene data show CDR1 as MNHEY and CDR2 as SMNVEV (reference sequence). The CDR3 runs to 17 residues. The V and J ends lost 6 bases and 0 bases, in that order; junction bases with no gene match: 5. CDR3 bases: TGTGCCAGCAGCCGAACTAGCGGGAGGGGCTCCTACAATGAGCAGTTCTTC. This gives the protein CASSRTSGRGSYNEQFF.

The V call is TRBV28, the J call TRBJ1-1; 9 bases are a match to TRBD1. The CDR3 contains 14 residues. Germline CDR1 is MDHEN and CDR2 is SYDVKM. V shed 5 bases and J 6 bases; nucleotides not matched to a gene: 7. In DNA form, the CDR3 reads TGTGCCAGCAGTATCACAGGGGGCGGTCCTGAAGCTTTCTTT. Translation gives CASSITGGGPEAFF.

This clone occurred once. The V and J genes are TRBV18 and TRBJ2-1; TRBD2 aligns across 10 bases. There are 15 residues in the CDR3. Per the germline V gene, CDR1 is KGHSH and CDR2 is LQKENI. V lost 2 bases, J lost 7 bases, and 5 bases stayed unmatched. The CDR3 DNA reads as TGTGCCAGCTCACCAGGACTAGCGGTCTGGAATGAGCAGTTCTTC. This sequence encodes CASSPGLAVWNEQFF.

The chain couples TRBV27 to TRBJ2-3; the match to TRBD1 covers 11 bases. The CDR3 loop spans 16 amino acids. The V gene end was trimmed by 5 bases and the J gene end by 5 bases; junction bases not matched to a gene: 9. Germline CDR1 is MNHEY and CDR2 is SMNVEV (reference sequence). The CDR3 loop is CASSASGTGGGDTQYF. Here the CDR3 DNA reads TGTGCCAGCAGTGCTTCGGGGACAGGGGGTGGAGATACGCAGTATTTT.

Remarks on this clone: The junction departs from the called germline gene at one end, perhaps through a read error. This sequence joins TRBV7-9 and TRBJ1-5, with TRBD1 identical over 9 bases. The CDR3 extends over 16 amino acids. Germline V gene data show CDR1 as SEHNR and CDR2 as FQNEAQ (reference sequence). The CDR3 nucleotides read TGTTCCAGCAGTCCATCCGGGACAGGGTTCAATCAGCCCCAGCATTTT. It codes for CSSSPSGTGFNQPQHF.